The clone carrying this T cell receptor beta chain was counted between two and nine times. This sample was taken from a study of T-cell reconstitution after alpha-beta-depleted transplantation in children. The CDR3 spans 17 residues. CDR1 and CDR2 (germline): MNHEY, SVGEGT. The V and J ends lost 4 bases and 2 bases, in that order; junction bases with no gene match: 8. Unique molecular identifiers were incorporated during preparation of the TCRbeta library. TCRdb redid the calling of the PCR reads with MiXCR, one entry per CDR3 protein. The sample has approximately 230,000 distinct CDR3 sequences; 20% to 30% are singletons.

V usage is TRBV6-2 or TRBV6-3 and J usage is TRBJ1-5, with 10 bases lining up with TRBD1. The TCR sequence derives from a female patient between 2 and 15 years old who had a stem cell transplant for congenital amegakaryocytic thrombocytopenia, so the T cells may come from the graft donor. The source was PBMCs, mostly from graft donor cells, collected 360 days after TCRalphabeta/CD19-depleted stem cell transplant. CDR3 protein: CASSSDRGGHGNQPQHF. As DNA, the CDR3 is TGTGCCAGCAGTTCGGACAGGGGGGGTCACGGCAATCAGCCCCAGCATTTT.